The source of this TCR beta chain is a study of radiotherapy plus CTLA-4 blockade in lung cancer. Measured with immunoSEQ multiplex PCR; TCRdb has only the in-frame clones, and not every one. The profile shows some 33,000 clones, less than 75% of them singletons. General observations from the study: Radiotherapy was combined with ipilimumab, and tumor-derived TCR clones then expanded in blood. Increased serum interferon-beta after radiation also reportedly predicted response strongly.

After removal of 5 bases from V and 0 bases from J, the junction contained 8 bases not matched to a gene. The CDR3 is made up of 18 amino acids. The germline CDR1 and CDR2 sequences are MDHEN and SYDVKM. Worth noting for this clone: Antigen specificity is unknown.

Focal radiation was given together with CTLA-4 blockade (ipilimumab) to patients with chemo-refractory metastatic non-small-cell lung cancer. This TCR derives from a human donor with non-small cell lung cancer whose response to radiotherapy plus ipilimumab could not be evaluated. The chain employs TRBV28 and TRBJ2-6, with 9 bases fitting TRBD1. The input for sequencing was peripheral blood, taken from a patient treated with radiotherapy plus ipilimumab. The CDR3 DNA sequence: TGTGCCAGCAGTACGCGACAGGGGGGGCGCTCTGGGGCCAACGTCCTGACTTTC. Its translation: CASSTRQGGRSGANVLTF.